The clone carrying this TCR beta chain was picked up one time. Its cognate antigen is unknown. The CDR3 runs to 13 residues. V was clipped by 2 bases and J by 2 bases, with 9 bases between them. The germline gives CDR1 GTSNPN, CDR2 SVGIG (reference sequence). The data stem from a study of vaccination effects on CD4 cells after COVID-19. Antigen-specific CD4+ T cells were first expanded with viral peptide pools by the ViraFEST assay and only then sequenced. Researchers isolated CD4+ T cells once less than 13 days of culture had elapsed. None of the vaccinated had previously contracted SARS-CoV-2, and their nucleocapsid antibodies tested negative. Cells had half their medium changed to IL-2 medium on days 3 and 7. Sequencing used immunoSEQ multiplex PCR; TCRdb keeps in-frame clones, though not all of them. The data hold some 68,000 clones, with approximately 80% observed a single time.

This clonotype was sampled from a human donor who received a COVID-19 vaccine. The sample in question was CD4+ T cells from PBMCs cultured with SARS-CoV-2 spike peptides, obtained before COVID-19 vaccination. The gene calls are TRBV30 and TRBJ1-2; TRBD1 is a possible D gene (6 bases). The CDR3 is CAWSRTDNYGYTF. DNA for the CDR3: TGTGCCTGGAGTAGGACAGACAACTATGGCTACACCTTC.